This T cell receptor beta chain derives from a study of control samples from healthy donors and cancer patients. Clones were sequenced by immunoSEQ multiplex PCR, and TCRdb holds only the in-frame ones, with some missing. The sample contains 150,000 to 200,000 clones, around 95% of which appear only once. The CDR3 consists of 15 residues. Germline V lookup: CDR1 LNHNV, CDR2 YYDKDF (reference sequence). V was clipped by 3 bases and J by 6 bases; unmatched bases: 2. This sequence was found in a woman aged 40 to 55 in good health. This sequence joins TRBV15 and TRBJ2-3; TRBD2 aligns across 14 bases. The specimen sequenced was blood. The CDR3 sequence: CATSRGTSGSDTQYF. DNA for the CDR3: TGTGCCACCAGCAGGGGGACTAGCGGGAGTGATACGCAGTATTTT.